The 6 T cell receptor beta chains below come from one sample, sequenced in a study of blood T cells in healthy people across ages. The second PCR ran about 6 to 11 cycles with a sample-barcoded 5' primer and J-beta primers. One entry per CDR3 protein results from TCRdb running MiXCR on the 5' RACE reads. Of some 1.4 million distinct CDR3 sequences in the sample, roughly 40% were seen once. Sequencing was done on a sample of blood. All receptors come from a woman aged 18-35 years in good health.

The chain couples TRBV7-2 to TRBJ2-5; 9 nucleotides match TRBD2. Germline-derived CDR1 and CDR2 are SGHTA and FQGNSA. The CDR3 contains 16 residues. Unmatched junction bases numbered 5, after V lost 2 bases and J lost 1 base. CDR3 protein: CASSLPRRGGQETQYF. The CDR3, as DNA: TGTGCCAGCAGCTTACCCCGGCGGGGGGGCCAAGAGACCCAGTACTTC.

This clonotype was seen a few times. A much larger clone lies a single base off, so this may be a read error. The CDR3 loop is CASSETDRAGQETQFF. The CDR3, as DNA: TGTGCCAGCAGCGAAACTGACAGGGCCGGACAAGAGACCCAGTTCTTC. The chain is built from TRBV7-2 and TRBJ2-5; 7 bases match TRBD1. The J call may be in error: the DNA end matches TRBJ2-1 better. The CDR3 runs 16 residues. Per the germline V gene, CDR1 is SGHTA and CDR2 is FQGNSA.

This clonotype came up a few times. V is TRBV6-2 or TRBV6-3 and J is TRBJ2-7; no reliable D call. The CDR3 is 11 residues long. Germline V gives CDR1 MNHEY, CDR2 SVGEGT. V shed 4 bases and J shed 7 bases, with 8 bases lying between them. CDR3 protein: CASSSAEEQYF. For the CDR3, the DNA is TGTGCCAGCAGTTCCGCGGAGGAGCAGTACTTC.

This clonotype was detected only a few times. The chain has TRBV3-1 and TRBJ2-1; TRBD2 aligns across 13 bases. This CDR3 is 17 amino acids long. CDR1 is LGHDT and CDR2 is YNNKEL in the germline V gene (reference sequence). V shed 3 bases, J shed 5 bases, and the junction held 7 bases outside the gene matches. The CDR3 reads CASSHTSGRARDNEQFF. CDR3 DNA sequence: TGTGCCAGCAGCCACACTAGCGGGAGGGCCCGAGACAATGAGCAGTTCTTC.

This clonotype was picked up a small number of times. The chain combines TRBV7-8 with TRBJ2-3; D might be TRBD2 (6 bases). CDR1 is SGHVS and CDR2 is FQNEAQ in the germline V gene. CDR3 length: 16 residues. Trimming left V 4 bases short and J 2 bases short, with 16 bases between. DNA of the CDR3: TGTGCCAGCAGCTCGGGGGATGGAAGGGCCACAGATACGCAGTATTTT. It encodes CASSSGDGRATDTQYF.

The chain links TRBV5-1 to TRBJ2-4, with TRBD2 identical over 9 bases. The DNA end lines up better with TRBJ2-7; the J call may be wrong. Germline values: CDR1 SGHRS, CDR2 YFSETQ. The CDR3 contains 15 residues. CDR3: CASKELAGDSYEQYF. The DNA of the CDR3 is TGCGCCAGCAAGGAGTTAGCGGGGGACTCCTACGAGCAGTACTTC.